This passage covers 25 T cell receptor beta chains from one sample sequenced in a study of T-cell memory formation after mild COVID-19. MiXCR, applied by TCRdb to the 5' RACE reads, yields one record per CDR3 protein. The data show 190,000 or so distinct CDR3 sequences, about 20% seen once. Sequencing was carried out using PBMCs or a T cell subset sorted from them (not recorded which). These receptors were obtained from an adult woman who had mild COVID-19 (a few samples of this study predate the infection). Cell type and time point are not known.

This clonotype occurred a few times. The J gene is TRBJ1-5, the V gene TRBV12-3 or TRBV12-4, with unresolved D. Trimming pared 1 base from V and 0 bases from J, leaving 13 bases between. CDR3 length: 17 residues. CDR3 DNA: TGTGCCAGCAGTTTAGGTTATGATTTGGGTAGCAATCAGCCCCAGCATTTT. Translated: CASSLGYDLGSNQPQHF.

The chain joins TRBV4-1 to TRBJ2-1; 7 nucleotides align to TRBD1. Germline assignment: CDR1 MGHRA and CDR2 YSYEKL. With 0 bases clipped from V and 7 bases from J, the junction kept 12 bases outside the gene matches. This CDR3 comprises 17 residues. The CDR3 is CASSQDVVGGANNEQFF. CDR3 in DNA: TGCGCCAGCAGCCAAGATGTAGTAGGGGGCGCAAATAATGAGCAGTTCTTC.

This clonotype has just a few counts. The J gene is TRBJ2-2, the V gene TRBV7-7, with 10 bases that match TRBD2. V lost 5 bases, J lost 1 base, and 7 bases stayed unmatched. The CDR3 loop spans 17 amino acids. Germline V CDR1 and CDR2: SSHAT, FNYEAQ (reference sequence). CDR3 sequence: CASSPAVAGGNTGELFF. The CDR3 DNA is TGTGCCAGCAGCCCGGCAGTAGCGGGGGGGAACACCGGGGAGCTGTTTTTT.

The chain uses TRBV24-1 and TRBJ1-1; D possibly corresponds to TRBD1 (5 bases). The CDR3 sequence is 18 residues long. Trimming pared 1 base from V and 1 base from J, leaving 18 bases between. From germline, CDR1 is KGHDR and CDR2 SFDVKD. In DNA, the CDR3 is TGTGCCACCAGTGATTTCGGTCAGGGAAGGGTCGAGAACACTGAAGCTTTCTTT. Its translation is CATSDFGQGRVENTEAFF.

The chain carries TRBV7-6 and TRBJ2-5, with 7 bases lining up with TRBD2. The V gene's germline CDR1 is SGHVS and CDR2 FNYEAQ. V shed 6 bases and J 5 bases; nucleotides not matched to a gene: 9. This CDR3 has 14 residues. CDR3 protein: CASSVSGNGETQYF. The CDR3 DNA sequence: TGTGCCAGCAGTGTGAGCGGGAACGGGGAGACCCAGTACTTC.

This clonotype was observed a few times. This sequence joins TRBV7-9 and TRBJ2-3; D is undetermined. Germline CDR1 reads SEHNR; CDR2 reads FQNEAQ (reference sequence). Trimming pared 1 base from V and 3 bases from J, leaving 11 bases between. This CDR3 is built from 15 residues. The CDR3 DNA sequence: TGTGCCAGCAGCTTAGAAAGGGTACCGACAGATACGCAGTATTTT. Translating it yields CASSLERVPTDTQYF.

The chain carries TRBV19 and TRBJ1-2; D ambiguous. V was cut by 3 bases and J by 4 bases, with 6 bases left in between. The CDR3 contains 12 residues. Germline CDR1 LNHDA, CDR2 SQIVND (reference sequence). CDR3 sequence reads: CASSIWIYGYTF. The CDR3 bases are TGTGCCAGTAGTATTTGGATCTATGGCTACACCTTC.

The chain couples TRBV7-9 to TRBJ1-3, with 7 bases fitting TRBD1. There are 17 residues in the CDR3. Germline V gives CDR1 SEHNR, CDR2 FQNEAQ (reference sequence). With V trimmed by 1 base and J by 4 bases, 10 bases remained unmatched. DNA for the CDR3: TGTGCCAGCAGCTTAGTCGGCCGACAGGGTCCAGGAAACACCATATATTTT. Translation: CASSLVGRQGPGNTIYF.

Only a few counts were recorded for this clonotype. V is TRBV4-1 and J is TRBJ1-5, with D tentatively TRBD1 (6 bases). CDR1 MGHRA and CDR2 YSYEKL come from the germline V gene. The CDR3 spans 16 residues. V lost 0 bases, J lost 7 bases, and 16 bases lay in between. The CDR3 DNA sequence: TGCGCCAGCAGCCAAGATACAGGACAGTCTTACCAGCCCCAGCATTTT. This sequence encodes CASSQDTGQSYQPQHF.

A few counts support this clonotype. The chain combines TRBV15 with TRBJ1-1; TRBD1 is a possible D gene (5 bases). From germline, CDR1 is LNHNV and CDR2 YYDKDF (reference sequence). The CDR3 totals 12 residues. V was cut by 8 bases and J by 7 bases, with 14 bases left in between. The CDR3 DNA is TGTGCCACCGGCTCCAGGGAGTTTGAAGCTTTCTTT. Its protein product is CATGSREFEAFF.

This chain links TRBV5-1 with TRBJ1-2; 9 bases are shared with TRBD1. Trimming removed 1 base from V and 3 bases from J; junction bases left unmatched: 4. CDR1 is SGHRS, CDR2 YFSETQ, per germline. This CDR3 is 15 amino acids long. CDR3 protein: CASSLIGQGYYGYTF. The CDR3 DNA is TGCGCCAGCAGCTTGATCGGACAGGGGTACTATGGCTACACCTTC.

Only a few counts were recorded for this clonotype. J is TRBJ2-5 and V is TRBV6-5; 10 nucleotides match TRBD2. V lost 6 bases, J lost 1 base, and 5 bases stayed unmatched. The CDR3 has 15 residues. Germline V gives CDR1 MNHEY, CDR2 SVGAGI. The CDR3 sequence is CASRDSGRRQETQYF. CDR3 DNA: TGTGCCAGCAGGGATAGCGGGAGGCGCCAAGAGACCCAGTACTTC.

The gene calls are TRBV5-1 and TRBJ1-1; D is possibly TRBD1 (5 bases). CDR3 length: 13 residues. Per germline, CDR1 SGHRS and CDR2 YFSETQ. Trimming stripped 2 bases from V and 7 bases from J, with 12 bases between. The CDR3 DNA sequence: TGCGCCAGCAGCTTACTAACCCAGGGTGAAGCTTTCTTT. This codes for CASSLLTQGEAFF.

The gene calls are TRBV6-6 and TRBJ2-5; 9 positions match TRBD1. V shed 4 bases, J shed 5 bases, and the junction held 8 bases outside the gene matches. The CDR3 runs 15 residues. Germline values: CDR1 MNHNY, CDR2 SVGAGI (reference sequence). CDR3 sequence: CASSSGTGSRETQYF. CDR3 DNA sequence: TGTGCCAGCAGTTCCGGGACAGGGAGCAGGGAGACCCAGTACTTC.

V usage is TRBV18 and J usage is TRBJ1-4; D is undetermined. Germline V lookup: CDR1 KGHSH, CDR2 LQKENI. V shed 3 bases and J shed 6 bases, with 11 bases lying between them. This CDR3 spans 14 amino acids. Here the CDR3 reads CASSPGGLDEKLFF. DNA of the CDR3: TGTGCCAGCTCACCGGGAGGGCTCGATGAAAAACTGTTTTTT.

The chain uses TRBV6-5 and TRBJ2-7, with 9 bases aligning to TRBD1. The CDR3 is made up of 15 amino acids. Losses at the gene ends were 3 bases for V and 6 bases for J; bases not matched to a gene: 9. CDR1 is MNHEY, CDR2 SVGAGI, per germline. The CDR3 bases are TGTGCCAGCAGTTATGAACAGGGGGCGCTTGCCGAGCAGTACTTC. This translates into CASSYEQGALAEQYF.

V is TRBV10-3 and J is TRBJ2-7, with 8 positions matching TRBD1. V dropped 5 bases and J dropped 3; count of bases not matched to a gene: 15. Germline CDR1 is ENHRY and CDR2 is SYGVKD. This CDR3 is built from 17 residues. The CDR3 sequence: CAISSTGTGFTYYEQYF. CDR3 coding DNA: TGTGCCATCAGTTCCACCGGGACAGGCTTCACCTACTACGAGCAGTACTTC.

This clonotype has ten or more counts. The rearrangement uses TRBV7-9 and TRBJ2-3; 16 bases are a match to TRBD2. After removal of 5 bases from V and 4 bases from J, the junction contained 9 bases not matched to a gene. Germline V CDR1 and CDR2: SEHNR, FQNEAQ (reference sequence). The CDR3 contains 18 residues. CDR3 DNA sequence: TGTGCCAGCAGCGCCCCGGGACTAGCGGGAGGGCGCCCAGATACGCAGTATTTT. It translates to CASSAPGLAGGRPDTQYF.

This clonotype has just a few counts. The CDR3 DNA is TGTGCCAGCAGCGCACTAGCGGGAGGTATCTCTGAGACCCAGTACTTC. Its translation: CASSALAGGISETQYF. The V call is TRBV7-9, the J call TRBJ2-5; 12 bases map to TRBD2. The length of the CDR3 is 16 residues. Looked up from germline, CDR1 is SEHNR and CDR2 is FQNEAQ (reference sequence). Trimming at V came to 5 bases and at J to 5 bases, leaving 9 bases not matched to a gene.

The chain has TRBV5-1 and TRBJ2-5; D is unclear. CDR1 SGHRS and CDR2 YFSETQ come from the germline V gene. V shed 0 bases and J shed 1 base, with 7 bases lying between them. The CDR3 is 14 residues long. This CDR3 reads CASSLDRFQETQYF. CDR3 DNA sequence: TGCGCCAGCAGCTTGGACAGATTCCAAGAGACCCAGTACTTC.

The chain couples TRBV7-2 to TRBJ2-1; possibly TRBD1 or TRBD2 for D (5 bases each). The CDR3 spans 16 residues. Germline values: CDR1 SGHTA, CDR2 FQGNSA. Trimming shortened V by 5 bases and J by 3 bases, and 17 bases separated the two germline ends. For the CDR3, the DNA is TGTGCCAGCAGCCCACCCCCGGGACCATACTACAATGAGCAGTTCTTC. It codes for CASSPPPGPYYNEQFF.

The V and J genes are TRBV6-5 and TRBJ1-1; unclear D gene. This CDR3 comprises 15 residues. V was cut by 5 bases and J by 1 base, with 14 bases left in between. CDR1 and CDR2 (germline): MNHEY, SVGAGI. Written as DNA, the CDR3 is TGTGCCAGCAGTCAGTATTCAGAGGCGAACACTGAAGCTTTCTTT. It translates to CASSQYSEANTEAFF.

The V gene is TRBV7-6, the J gene TRBJ2-1; TRBD2 agrees at 7 bases. CDR1 is SGHVS, CDR2 FNYEAQ, per germline. The V segment lost 9 bases and the J segment 3 bases; nucleotides outside the gene matches: 5. The CDR3 loop spans 13 amino acids. The DNA of the CDR3 is TGTGCCAGTACCGGGACTAACTACAATGAGCAGTTCTTC. This sequence encodes CASTGTNYNEQFF.

The genes are TRBV7-3 and TRBJ2-6, with D perhaps matching TRBD2 (5 bases). The V and J ends lost 8 bases and 0 bases respectively, with 20 bases between them. The CDR3 is 18 residues long. Germline loops: CDR1 SGHTA, CDR2 FQGTGA. The DNA for the CDR3 is TGTGCCAGCGCCCCGGGAAAGGGTCCCAACTCTGGGGCCAACGTCCTGACTTTC. This sequence encodes CASAPGKGPNSGANVLTF.

This clonotype has a count of ten or more. The rearrangement joins TRBV7-9 to TRBJ1-1; D is undetermined. Trimming removed 0 bases at V and 4 bases at J, with 3 bases between. The CDR3 consists of 12 residues. Germline loops: CDR1 SEHNR, CDR2 FQNEAQ (reference sequence). As DNA, the CDR3 is TGTGCCAGCAGCTTAGCCCCCACTGAAGCTTTCTTT. Protein: CASSLAPTEAFF.